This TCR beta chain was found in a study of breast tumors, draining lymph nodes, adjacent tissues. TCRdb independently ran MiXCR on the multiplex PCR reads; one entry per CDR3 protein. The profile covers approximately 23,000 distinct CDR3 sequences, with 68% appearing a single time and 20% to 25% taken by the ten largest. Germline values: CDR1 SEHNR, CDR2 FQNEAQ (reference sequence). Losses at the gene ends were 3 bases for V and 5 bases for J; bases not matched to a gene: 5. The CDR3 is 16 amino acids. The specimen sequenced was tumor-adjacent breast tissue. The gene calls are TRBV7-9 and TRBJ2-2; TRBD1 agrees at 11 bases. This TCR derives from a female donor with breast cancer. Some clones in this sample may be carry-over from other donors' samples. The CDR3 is CASSFGQGAATGELFF. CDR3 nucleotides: TGTGCCAGCAGCTTCGGACAGGGGGCTGCTACCGGGGAGCTGTTTTTT.